This entry lists 2 T cell receptor beta chains sequenced from one sample in a study of blood T cell repertoires in COVID-19. Libraries were prepared by immunoSEQ multiplex PCR; TCRdb keeps only in-frame clonotypes and omits some of them. This repertoire shows 150,000 to 200,000 clones, approximately 82% found once; its top ten account for about 5%. Material: PBMCs or T cells enriched from blood (not recorded which). Source of these receptors: a woman aged 55-75 years with acute COVID-19.

The chain recombines TRBV11-2 with TRBJ1-2, with 7 nucleotides matching TRBD1. The CDR3 is 13 residues long. Trimming cost V 4 bases and J 5 bases; bases outside gene matches: 4. Germline V lookup: CDR1 SGHAT, CDR2 FQNNGV. Written as DNA, the CDR3 is TGTGCCAGCAGCTCCTCGGGACAGTATGGCTACACCTTC. Its protein product is CASSSSGQYGYTF.

The chain combines TRBV19 with TRBJ2-6; D is perhaps TRBD2 (6 bases). The CDR3 has 14 amino acids. Trimming stripped 4 bases from V and 2 bases from J, with 6 bases between. Germline lookup yields CDR1 LNHDA and CDR2 SQIVND (reference sequence). CDR3 DNA sequence: TGTGCCAGTAGTACGGGAGCTGGGGCCAACGTCCTGACTTTC. Amino acid sequence: CASSTGAGANVLTF.